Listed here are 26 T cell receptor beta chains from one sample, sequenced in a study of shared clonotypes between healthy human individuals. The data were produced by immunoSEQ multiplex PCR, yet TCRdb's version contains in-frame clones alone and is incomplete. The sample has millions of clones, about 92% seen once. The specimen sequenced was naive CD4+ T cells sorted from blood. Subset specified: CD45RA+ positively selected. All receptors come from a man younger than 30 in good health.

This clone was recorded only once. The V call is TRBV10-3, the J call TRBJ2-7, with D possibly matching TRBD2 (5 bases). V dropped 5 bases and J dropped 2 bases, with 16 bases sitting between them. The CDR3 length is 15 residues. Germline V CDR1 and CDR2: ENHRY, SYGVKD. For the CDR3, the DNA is TGTGCCATCAGTAAGGAGGCAGGTGCAGCCTACGAGCAGTACTTC. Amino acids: CAISKEAGAAYEQYF.

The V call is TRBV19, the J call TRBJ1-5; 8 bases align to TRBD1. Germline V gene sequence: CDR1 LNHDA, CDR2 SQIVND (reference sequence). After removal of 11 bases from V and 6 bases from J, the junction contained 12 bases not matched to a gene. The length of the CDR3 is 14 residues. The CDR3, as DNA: TGTGCCTCTTGCGAGACAGGGGCTTTTCAGCCCCAGCATTTT. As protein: CASCETGAFQPQHF.

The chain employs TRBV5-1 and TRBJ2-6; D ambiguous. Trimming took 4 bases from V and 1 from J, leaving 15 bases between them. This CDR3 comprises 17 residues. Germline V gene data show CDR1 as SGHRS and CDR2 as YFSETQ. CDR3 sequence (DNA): TGCGCCAGCAGCCCCACGACGTATACTTCTGGGGCCAACGTCCTGACTTTC. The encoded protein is CASSPTTYTSGANVLTF. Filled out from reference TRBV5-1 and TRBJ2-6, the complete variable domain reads KAGVTQTPRYLIKTRGQQVTLSCSPISGHRSVSWYQQTPGQGLQFLFEYFSETQRNKGNFPGRFSGRQFSNSRSEMNVSTLELGDSALYLCASSPTTYTSGANVLTFGAGSRLTVL.

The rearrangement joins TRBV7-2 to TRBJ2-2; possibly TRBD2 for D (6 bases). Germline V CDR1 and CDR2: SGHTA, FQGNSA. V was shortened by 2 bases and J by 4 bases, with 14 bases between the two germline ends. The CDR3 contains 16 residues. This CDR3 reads CASSLNGGHTTGELFF. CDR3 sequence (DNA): TGTGCCAGCAGCTTAAACGGGGGTCATACCACCGGGGAGCTGTTTTTT.

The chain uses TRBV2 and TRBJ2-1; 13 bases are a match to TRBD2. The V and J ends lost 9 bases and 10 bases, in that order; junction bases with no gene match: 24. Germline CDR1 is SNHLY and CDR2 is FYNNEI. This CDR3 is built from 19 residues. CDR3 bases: TGTGCCAGTAGAGAAGTGGGCTATGCCGGGACTAGCGGGAAATCGGAGCAGTTCTTC. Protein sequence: CASREVGYAGTSGKSEQFF.

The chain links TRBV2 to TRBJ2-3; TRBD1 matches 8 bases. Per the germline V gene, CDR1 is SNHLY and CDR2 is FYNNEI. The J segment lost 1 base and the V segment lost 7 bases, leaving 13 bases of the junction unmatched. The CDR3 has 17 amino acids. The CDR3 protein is CASTYWTGPLGTDTQYF. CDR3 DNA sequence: TGTGCCAGCACGTACTGGACAGGGCCATTGGGCACAGATACGCAGTATTTT.

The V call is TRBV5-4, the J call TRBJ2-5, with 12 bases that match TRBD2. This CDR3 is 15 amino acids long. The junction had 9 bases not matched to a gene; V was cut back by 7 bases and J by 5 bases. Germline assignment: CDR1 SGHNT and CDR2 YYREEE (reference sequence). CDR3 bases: TGTGCCAGCCATCCTAGCGGGAGGGCCTTGGAGACCCAGTACTTC. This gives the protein CASHPSGRALETQYF.

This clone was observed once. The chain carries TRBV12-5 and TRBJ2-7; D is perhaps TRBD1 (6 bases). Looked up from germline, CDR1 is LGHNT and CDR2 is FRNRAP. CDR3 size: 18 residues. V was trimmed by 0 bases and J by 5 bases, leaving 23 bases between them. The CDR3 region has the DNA TGTGCTAGTGGTTTGGTGCCCCTTATACAGGGAAATAATAACGAGCAGTACTTC. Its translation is CASGLVPLIQGNNNEQYF.

CDR3 residues: CASSFGNEGSEELFF. CDR3 DNA sequence: TGTGCCAGCAGCTTCGGTAATGAAGGGTCCGAGGAACTGTTTTTT. The chain joins TRBV7-9 to TRBJ1-4; no clear D. CDR1 and CDR2 (germline): SEHNR, FQNEAQ (reference sequence). This CDR3 comprises 15 residues. The V end lost 3 bases, the J end lost 12 bases, and 20 bases lay between the germline ends.

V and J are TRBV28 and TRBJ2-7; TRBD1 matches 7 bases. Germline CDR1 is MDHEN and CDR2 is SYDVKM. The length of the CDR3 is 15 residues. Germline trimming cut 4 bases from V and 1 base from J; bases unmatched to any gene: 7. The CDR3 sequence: CASSSPRGQSYEQYF. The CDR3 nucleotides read TGTGCCAGCAGTTCCCCTCGGGGACAGTCCTACGAGCAGTACTTC.

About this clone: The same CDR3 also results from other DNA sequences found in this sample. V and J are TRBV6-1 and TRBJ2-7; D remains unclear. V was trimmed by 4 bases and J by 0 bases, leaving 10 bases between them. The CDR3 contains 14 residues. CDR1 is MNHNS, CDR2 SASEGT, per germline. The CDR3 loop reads CASSVDRSSYEQYF. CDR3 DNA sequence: TGTGCCAGCAGTGTGGACCGCAGCTCCTACGAGCAGTACTTC.

The CDR3 DNA reads as TGTGCCAGCAACTTACTAGCGGGAAGCATCAATGAGCAGTTCTTC. The encoded protein is CASNLLAGSINEQFF. The V and J genes are TRBV27 and TRBJ2-1, with 10 positions matching TRBD2. V was clipped by 7 bases and J by 6 bases; unmatched bases: 9. This CDR3 region has 15 residues. Germline assignment: CDR1 MNHEY and CDR2 SMNVEV (reference sequence).

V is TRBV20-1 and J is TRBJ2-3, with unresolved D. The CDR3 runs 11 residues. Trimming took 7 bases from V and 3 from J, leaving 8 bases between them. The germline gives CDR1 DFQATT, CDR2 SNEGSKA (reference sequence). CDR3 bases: TGCAGTGTGGGAACGACAGATACGCAGTATTTT. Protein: CSVGTTDTQYF.

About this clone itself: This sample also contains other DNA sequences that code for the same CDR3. This chain's CDR3 is CASSARQSTDTQYF. Here the CDR3 DNA reads TGTGCCAGCAGCGCCCGACAGAGCACAGATACGCAGTATTTT. The rearrangement uses TRBV9 and TRBJ2-3; tentative D call: TRBD1 (5 bases). Germline lookup yields CDR1 SGDLS and CDR2 YYNGEE. V dropped 3 bases and J dropped 0 bases, with 8 bases sitting between them. The CDR3 is made up of 14 amino acids. Together with reference TRBV9 and TRBJ2-3, the CDR3 gives the full variable domain: DSGVTQTPKHLITATGQRVTLRCSPRSGDLSVYWYQQSLDQGLQFLIQYYNGEERAKGNILERFSAQQFPDLHSELNLSSLELGDSALYFCASSARQSTDTQYFGPGTRLTVL.

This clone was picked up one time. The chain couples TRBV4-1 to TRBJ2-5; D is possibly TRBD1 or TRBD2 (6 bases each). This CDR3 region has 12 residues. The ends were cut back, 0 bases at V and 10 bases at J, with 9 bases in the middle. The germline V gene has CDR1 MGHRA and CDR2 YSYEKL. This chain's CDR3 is CASSQEEGGQYF. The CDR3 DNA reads TGCGCCAGCAGCCAAGAGGAGGGGGGCCAGTACTTC.

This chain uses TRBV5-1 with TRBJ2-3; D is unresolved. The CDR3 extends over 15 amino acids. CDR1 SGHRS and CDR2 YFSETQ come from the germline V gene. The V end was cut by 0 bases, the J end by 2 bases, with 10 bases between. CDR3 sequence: CASSLAGLNTDTQYF. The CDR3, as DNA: TGCGCCAGCAGCTTGGCCGGGTTAAACACAGATACGCAGTATTTT.

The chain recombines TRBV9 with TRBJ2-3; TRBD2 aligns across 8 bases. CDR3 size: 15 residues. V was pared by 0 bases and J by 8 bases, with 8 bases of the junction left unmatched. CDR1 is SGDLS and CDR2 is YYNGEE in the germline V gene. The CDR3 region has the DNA TGTGCCAGCAGCGTAGGGGGACTAGTTGTAGGTACGCAGTATTTT. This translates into CASSVGGLVVGTQYF.

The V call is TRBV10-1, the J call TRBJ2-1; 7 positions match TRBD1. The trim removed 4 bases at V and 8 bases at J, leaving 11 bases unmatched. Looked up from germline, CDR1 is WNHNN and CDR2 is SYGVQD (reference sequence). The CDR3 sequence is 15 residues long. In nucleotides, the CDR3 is TGCGCCAGCAGTGTAAGACAGGGTACTTTCGATGAGCAGTTCTTC. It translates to CASSVRQGTFDEQFF.

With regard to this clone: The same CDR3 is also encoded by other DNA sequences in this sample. Here the CDR3 DNA reads TGTGCCAGCAGCTTGCTAGCGGGGGGGCCCTACGAGCAGTACTTC. Translated: CASSLLAGGPYEQYF. This chain links TRBV5-4 with TRBJ2-7; 12 positions match TRBD2. There are 15 residues in the CDR3. The ends lost 1 base at V and 2 bases at J; junction bases unmatched: 1. CDR1 is SGHNT and CDR2 is YYREEE in the germline V gene (reference sequence).

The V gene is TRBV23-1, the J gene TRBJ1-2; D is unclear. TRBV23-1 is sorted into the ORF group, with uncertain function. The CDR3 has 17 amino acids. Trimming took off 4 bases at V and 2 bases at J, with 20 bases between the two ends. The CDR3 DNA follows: TGCGCCAGCAGTCTGAGAGTACAAGACACCATAAACTATGGCTACACCTTC. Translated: CASSLRVQDTINYGYTF.

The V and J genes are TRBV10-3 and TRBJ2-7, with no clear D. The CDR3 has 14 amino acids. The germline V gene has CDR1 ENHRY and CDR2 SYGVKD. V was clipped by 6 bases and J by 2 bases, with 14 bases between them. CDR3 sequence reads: CAIRGTTSTYEQYF. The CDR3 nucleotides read TGTGCCATCAGGGGAACGACGAGTACCTACGAGCAGTACTTC.

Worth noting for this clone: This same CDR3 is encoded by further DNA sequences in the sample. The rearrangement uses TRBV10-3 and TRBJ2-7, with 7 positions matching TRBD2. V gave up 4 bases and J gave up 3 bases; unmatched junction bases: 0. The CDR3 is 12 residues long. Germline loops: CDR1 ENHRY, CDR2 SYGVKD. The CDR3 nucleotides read TGTGCCATCAGTGCGGGGGGCTACGAGCAGTACTTC. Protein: CAISAGGYEQYF.

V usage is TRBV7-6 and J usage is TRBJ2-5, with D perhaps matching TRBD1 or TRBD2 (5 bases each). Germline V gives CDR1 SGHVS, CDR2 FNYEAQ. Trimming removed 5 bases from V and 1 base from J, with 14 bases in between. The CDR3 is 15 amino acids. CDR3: CASSTRGGTQETQYF. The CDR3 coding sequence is TGTGCCAGCAGCACTAGGGGTGGTACCCAAGAGACCCAGTACTTC. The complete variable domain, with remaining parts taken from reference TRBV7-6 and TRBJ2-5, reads GAGVSQSPRYKVTKRGQDVALRCDPISGHVSLYWYRQALGQGPEFLTYFNYEAQQDKSGLPNDRFSAERPEGSISTLTIQRTEQRDSAMYRCASSTRGGTQETQYFGPGTRLLVL.

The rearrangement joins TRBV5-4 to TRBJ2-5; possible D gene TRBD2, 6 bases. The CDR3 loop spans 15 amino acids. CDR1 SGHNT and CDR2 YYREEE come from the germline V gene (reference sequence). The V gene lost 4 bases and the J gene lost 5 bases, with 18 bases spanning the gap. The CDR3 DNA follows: TGTGCCAGCAGCCCCAGGTCGGGGGACGGGGAGACCCAGTACTTC. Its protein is CASSPRSGDGETQYF.

Written as DNA, the CDR3 is TGTGCCAGCAGCCTATTGGGGACTAGCGGCGAGCAGTTCTTC. Residues: CASSLLGTSGEQFF. The rearrangement joins TRBV7-9 to TRBJ2-1, with TRBD2 matching 11 bases. The CDR3 is made up of 14 amino acids. With V trimmed by 5 bases and J by 10 bases, 7 bases remained unmatched. CDR1 and CDR2 (germline): SEHNR, FQNEAQ (reference sequence). Full variable domain (missing parts from reference TRBV7-9 and TRBJ2-1): DTGVSQNPRHKITKRGQNVTFRCDPISEHNRLYWYRQTLGQGPEFLTYFQNEAQLEKSRLLSDRFSAERPKGSFSTLEIQRTEQGDSAMYLCASSLLGTSGEQFFGPGTRLTVL.

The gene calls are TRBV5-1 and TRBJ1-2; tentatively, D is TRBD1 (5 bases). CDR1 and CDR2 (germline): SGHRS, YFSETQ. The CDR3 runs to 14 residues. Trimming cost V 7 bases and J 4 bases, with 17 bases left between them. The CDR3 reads CASAAGDNSYGYTF. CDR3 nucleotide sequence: TGCGCCAGCGCCGCGGGGGATAATAGCTATGGCTACACCTTC.